A single sample is the source of the 20 T cell receptor beta chains below, sequenced in a study of blood T cell repertoires in COVID-19. Some clones are missing from TCRdb's copy, which holds only in-frame ones; the method was immunoSEQ multiplex PCR. The top ten clones hold more than 0.95% of a sample with roughly 410,000 clones, roughly nine tenths of them seen once. Sequencing used peripheral blood. The receptors here all came from a man between 40 and 49 years old with acute or convalescent COVID-19.

This sequence joins TRBV7-9 and TRBJ1-1; a weak D match, TRBD1 (5 bases). Germline assignment: CDR1 SEHNR and CDR2 FQNEAQ (reference sequence). This CDR3 region has 15 residues. V was cut by 5 bases and J by 0 bases, with 13 bases left in between. The CDR3 DNA reads TGTGCCAGCAGCCCCACCTCGACAGTGAACACTGAAGCTTTCTTT. It is translated as CASSPTSTVNTEAFF.

This clone was seen more than once but under ten times. This chain uses TRBV6-2 or TRBV6-3 with TRBJ2-5; 7 positions agree with TRBD2. The CDR3 spans 15 residues. Germline V gene sequence: CDR1 MNHEY, CDR2 SVGEGT. Trimming at V came to 1 base and at J to 7 bases, leaving 9 bases not matched to a gene. As DNA, the CDR3 is TGTGCCAGCAGTTACTTGGCGGGGGAACAAACGACCCAGTACTTC. This translates into CASSYLAGEQTTQYF.

The gene calls are TRBV6-6 and TRBJ1-6, with no clear D. CDR1 and CDR2 from the germline V gene are MNHNY and SVGAGI (reference sequence). There are 16 residues in the CDR3. Trimming removed 0 bases from V and 6 bases from J, with 12 bases in between. The CDR3 is CASSYSERTSNSPLHF. The CDR3 nucleotides read TGTGCCAGCAGTTACTCTGAACGGACTTCTAATTCACCCCTCCACTTT.

This clone was counted a single time. This sequence joins TRBV6-6 and TRBJ2-7; the D gene is possibly TRBD1 (6 bases). CDR3 length equals 16 residues. The V gene lost 0 bases and the J gene lost 0 bases, with 12 bases spanning the gap. CDR1 and CDR2 from the germline V gene are MNHNY and SVGAGI (reference sequence). The CDR3 DNA reads as TGTGCCAGCAGTTACTCATGGGACATTAGCTCCTACGAGCAGTACTTC. Amino acids: CASSYSWDISSYEQYF.

V is TRBV5-1 and J is TRBJ2-5; TRBD2 agrees at 13 bases. The junction had 4 bases not matched to a gene; V was cut back by 4 bases and J by 1 base. The CDR3 is made up of 16 amino acids. Germline CDR1 SGHRS, CDR2 YFSETQ. The CDR3 nucleotides are TGCGCCAGCAGCCCAGGGACTAGCGGGGTCCAAGAGACCCAGTACTTC. Protein product: CASSPGTSGVQETQYF. The entire variable domain, with the rest obtained from reference TRBV5-1 and TRBJ2-5, is as follows: KAGVTQTPRYLIKTRGQQVTLSCSPISGHRSVSWYQQTPGQGLQFLFEYFSETQRNKGNFPGRFSGRQFSNSRSEMNVSTLELGDSALYLCASSPGTSGVQETQYFGPGTRLLVL.

The chain employs TRBV6-6 and TRBJ1-2, with TRBD1 as a possible D gene (5 bases). Germline V gene data show CDR1 as MNHNY and CDR2 as SVGAGI (reference sequence). This CDR3 is 16 amino acids long. Trimming took off 2 bases at V and 3 bases at J, with 16 bases between the two ends. The CDR3 DNA reads as TGTGCCAGCAGTTACGATACTAGCGGGACGTACTATGGCTACACCTTC. Translation gives CASSYDTSGTYYGYTF.

The chain recombines TRBV4-3 with TRBJ2-1; 8 nucleotides match TRBD1. This CDR3 comprises 19 residues. The trim removed 0 bases at V and 7 bases at J, leaving 17 bases unmatched. In germline, CDR1 is LGHNA, CDR2 YSLEER. CDR3 sequence (DNA): TGCGCCAGCAGCCAAGACCCCGCAGGGGGCAGGGGCGGGGCGAATGAGCAGTTCTTC. This encodes CASSQDPAGGRGGANEQFF.

DNA of the CDR3: TGTGCCAGCAGCTTGATTCTTGATGGCTACACCTTC. Protein: CASSLILDGYTF. The V call is TRBV5-6, the J call TRBJ1-2; D gene unclear. Trimming shortened V by 1 base and J by 6 bases, and 7 bases separated the two germline ends. Per the germline V gene, CDR1 is SGHDT and CDR2 is YYEEEE. The CDR3 extends over 12 amino acids. The whole variable domain, filled in from reference TRBV5-6 and TRBJ1-2, reads DAGVTQSPTHLIKTRGQQVTLRCSPKSGHDTVSWYQQALGQGPQFIFQYYEEEERQRGNFPDRFSGHQFPNYSSELNVNALLLGDSALYLCASSLILDGYTFGSGTRLTVV.

CDR3 amino acids: CASSLLLSNQPQHF. The CDR3 nucleotides are TGTGCCAGCAGCTTGTTGTTGTCAAATCAGCCCCAGCATTTT. This chain connects TRBV5-6 to TRBJ1-5; D is undetermined. The V end was cut by 1 base, the J end by 4 bases, with 9 bases between. The CDR3 is 14 amino acids. CDR1 SGHDT and CDR2 YYEEEE come from the germline V gene.

The chain couples TRBV7-9 to TRBJ1-1; D is possibly TRBD1 (5 bases). Trimming removed 5 bases at V and 5 bases at J, with 18 bases between. The CDR3 is made up of 15 amino acids. The germline gives CDR1 SEHNR, CDR2 FQNEAQ (reference sequence). The chain's CDR3 is CASSRFQGDGTEAFF. CDR3 DNA sequence: TGTGCCAGCAGCAGATTTCAGGGTGACGGGACTGAAGCTTTCTTT. Full variable domain (remainder filled in from reference TRBV7-9 and TRBJ1-1): DTGVSQNPRHKITKRGQNVTFRCDPISEHNRLYWYRQTLGQGPEFLTYFQNEAQLEKSRLLSDRFSAERPKGSFSTLEIQRTEQGDSAMYLCASSRFQGDGTEAFFGQGTRLTVV.

This rearrangement joins TRBV9 to TRBJ1-3; no definite D call. CDR3 length: 13 residues. Per germline, CDR1 SGDLS and CDR2 YYNGEE. Trimming removed 0 bases at V and 4 bases at J, with 5 bases between. CDR3 DNA sequence: TGTGCCAGCAGCGTAGGACAAGGAAACACCATATATTTT. The encoded protein is CASSVGQGNTIYF.

The chain employs TRBV4-3 and TRBJ2-7, with 7 bases aligning to TRBD2. V shed 1 base and J 2 bases; nucleotides not matched to a gene: 8. Per germline, CDR1 LGHNA and CDR2 YSLEER. This CDR3 is built from 16 residues. The CDR3 DNA sequence: TGCGCCAGCAGCCAAGGGAGTAGCGGGCCTACCTACGAGCAGTACTTC. It is translated as CASSQGSSGPTYEQYF.

The chain joins TRBV19 to TRBJ1-2; no clear D. The length of the CDR3 is 12 residues. Trimming removed 5 bases from V and 7 bases from J, with 11 bases in between. Germline lookup yields CDR1 LNHDA and CDR2 SQIVND (reference sequence). CDR3 residues: CASSFSAGGYTF. Here the CDR3 DNA reads TGTGCCAGTAGTTTCTCCGCGGGTGGCTACACCTTC. Combining the CDR3 with reference TRBV19 and TRBJ1-2 gives the whole variable domain DGGITQSPKYLFRKEGQNVTLSCEQNLNHDAMYWYRQDPGQGLRLIYYSQIVNDFQKGDIAEGYSVSREKKESFPLTVTSAQKNPTAFYLCASSFSAGGYTFGSGTRLTVV.

For the CDR3, the DNA is TGTGCCAGCAGCTCCCGTATAGGGAGGACTGAAGCTTTCTTT. This gives the protein CASSSRIGRTEAFF. The rearrangement joins TRBV7-2 to TRBJ1-1; D is undetermined. CDR1 and CDR2 from the germline V gene are SGHTA and FQGNSA. V lost 4 bases, J lost 5 bases, and 14 bases lay in between. The CDR3 contains 14 residues.

The J gene is TRBJ1-1, the V gene TRBV3-1 (or the pseudogene TRBV3-2), with D perhaps matching TRBD1 (6 bases). The germline gives CDR1 LGHDT, CDR2 YNNKEL (reference sequence). V gave up 1 base and J gave up 4 bases, with 13 bases separating them. This CDR3 is 15 amino acids long. The CDR3 nucleotides read TGTGCCAGCAGCCAAGTCAGGGGTTTTGGCACTGAAGCTTTCTTT. It yields the protein CASSQVRGFGTEAFF.

This clone showed up just a few times. The V call is TRBV11-2, the J call TRBJ2-3, with D maybe TRBD1 (5 bases). Germline V gene lookup returns CDR1 SGHAT and CDR2 FQNNGV. The CDR3 has 13 residues. Trimming cost V 1 base and J 6 bases, with 8 bases left between them. The CDR3 loop is CASSLGGRDTQYF. CDR3 in DNA: TGTGCCAGCAGCTTAGGGGGCCGCGATACGCAGTATTTT.

The V and J genes are TRBV6-1 and TRBJ2-1; TRBD2 might be the D (6 bases). The CDR3 has 16 residues. Trimming shortened V by 1 base and J by 4 bases, and 14 bases separated the two germline ends. Germline CDR1 reads MNHNS; CDR2 reads SASEGT. The CDR3 nucleotides are TGTGCCAGCAGTGAAGACTCTGCGGGATTTTACAATGAGCAGTTCTTC. Translated, it gives CASSEDSAGFYNEQFF.

The chain uses TRBV9 and TRBJ1-4; 8 bases are a match to TRBD1. The V gene's germline CDR1 is SGDLS and CDR2 YYNGEE. V lost 0 bases to trimming and J lost 2 bases; unmatched junction nucleotides: 12. The CDR3 covers 19 residues. The CDR3 DNA sequence: TGTGCCAGCAGCGTAGCTACAACGGTGTCAGGGGGCACTAATGAAAAACTGTTTTTT. It yields the protein CASSVATTVSGGTNEKLFF.

The chain combines TRBV24-1 with TRBJ1-3; D remains ambiguous. V dropped 0 bases and J dropped 0 bases, with 8 bases sitting between them. Per germline, CDR1 KGHDR and CDR2 SFDVKD. The CDR3 sequence is 16 residues long. The CDR3 DNA reads as TGTGCCACCAGTGATTTGGCTAGTTTCTCTGGAAACACCATATATTTT. Translated, it gives CATSDLASFSGNTIYF.

This chain joins TRBV6-5 and TRBJ2-5, with TRBD1 matching 10 bases. The CDR3 totals 16 residues. The ends lost 4 bases at V and 4 bases at J; junction bases unmatched: 9. Germline loops: CDR1 MNHEY, CDR2 SVGAGI. The CDR3 nucleotides read TGTGCCAGCAGTTTTCCCTCGGGACAGGGGTCAGAGACCCAGTACTTC. This translates into CASSFPSGQGSETQYF.